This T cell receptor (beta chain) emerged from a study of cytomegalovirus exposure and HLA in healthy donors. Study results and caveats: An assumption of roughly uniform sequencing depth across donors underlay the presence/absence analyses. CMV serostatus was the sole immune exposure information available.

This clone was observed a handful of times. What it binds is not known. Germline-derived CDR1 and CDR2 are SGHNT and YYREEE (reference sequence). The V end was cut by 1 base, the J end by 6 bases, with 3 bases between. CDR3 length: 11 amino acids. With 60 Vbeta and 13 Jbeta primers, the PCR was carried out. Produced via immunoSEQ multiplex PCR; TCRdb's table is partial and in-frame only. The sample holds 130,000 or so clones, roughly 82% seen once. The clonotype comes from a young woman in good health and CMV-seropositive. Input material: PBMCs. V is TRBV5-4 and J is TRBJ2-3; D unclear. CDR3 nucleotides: TGTGCCAGCAGCTTGTATGATACGCAGTATTTT. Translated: CASSLYDTQYF.